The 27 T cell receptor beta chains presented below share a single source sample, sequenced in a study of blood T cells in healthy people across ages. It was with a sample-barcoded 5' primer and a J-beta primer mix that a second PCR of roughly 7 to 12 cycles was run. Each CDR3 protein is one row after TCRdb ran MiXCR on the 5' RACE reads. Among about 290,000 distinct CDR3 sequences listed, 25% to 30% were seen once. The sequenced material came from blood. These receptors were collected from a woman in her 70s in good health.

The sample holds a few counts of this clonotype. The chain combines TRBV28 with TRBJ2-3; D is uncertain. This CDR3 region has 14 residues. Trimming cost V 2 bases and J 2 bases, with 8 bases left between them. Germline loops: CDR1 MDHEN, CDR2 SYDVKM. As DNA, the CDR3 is TGTGCCAGCAGTTTAGTTTCCCACACAGATACGCAGTATTTT. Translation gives CASSLVSHTDTQYF.

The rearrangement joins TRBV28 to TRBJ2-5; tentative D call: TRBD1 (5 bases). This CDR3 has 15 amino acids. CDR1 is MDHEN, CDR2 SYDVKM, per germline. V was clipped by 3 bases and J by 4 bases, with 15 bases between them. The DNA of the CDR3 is TGTGCCAGCAGTTTTACAGGATCGGGCGGAGAGACCCAGTACTTC. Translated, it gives CASSFTGSGGETQYF.

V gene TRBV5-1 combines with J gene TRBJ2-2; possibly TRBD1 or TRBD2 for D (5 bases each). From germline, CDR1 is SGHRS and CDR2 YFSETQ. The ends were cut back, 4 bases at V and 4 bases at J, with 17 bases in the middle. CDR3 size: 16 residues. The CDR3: CASSPPSRGFTGELFF. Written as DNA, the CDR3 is TGCGCCAGCAGCCCTCCTTCGAGGGGCTTCACCGGGGAGCTGTTTTTT.

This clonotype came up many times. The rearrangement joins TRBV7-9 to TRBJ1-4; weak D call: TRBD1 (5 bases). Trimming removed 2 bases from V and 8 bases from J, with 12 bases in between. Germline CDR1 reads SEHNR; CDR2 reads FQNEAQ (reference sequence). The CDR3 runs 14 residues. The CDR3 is CASSLSQGREKLFF. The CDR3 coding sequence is TGTGCCAGCAGCTTATCGCAGGGAAGAGAAAAACTGTTTTTT.

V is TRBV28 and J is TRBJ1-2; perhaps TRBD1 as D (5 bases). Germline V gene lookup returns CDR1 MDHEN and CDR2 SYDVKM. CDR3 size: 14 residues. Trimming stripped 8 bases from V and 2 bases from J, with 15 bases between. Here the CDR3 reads CASGTGTPNYGYTF. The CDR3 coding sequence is TGTGCCAGCGGCACCGGGACGCCGAACTATGGCTACACCTTC.

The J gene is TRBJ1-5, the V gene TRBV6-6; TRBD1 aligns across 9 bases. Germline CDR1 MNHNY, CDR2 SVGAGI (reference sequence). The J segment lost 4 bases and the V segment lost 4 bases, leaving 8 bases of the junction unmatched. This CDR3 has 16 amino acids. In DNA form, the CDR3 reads TGTGCCAGCAGTTTAGGGCTGGGACAGGGAAATCAGCCCCAGCATTTT. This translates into CASSLGLGQGNQPQHF.

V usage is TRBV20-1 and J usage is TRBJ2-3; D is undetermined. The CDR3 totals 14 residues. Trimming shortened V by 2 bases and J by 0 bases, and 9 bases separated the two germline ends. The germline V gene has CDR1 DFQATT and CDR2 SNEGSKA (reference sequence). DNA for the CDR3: TGCAGTGCTAGACAGCTTGCTAGCACAGATACGCAGTATTTT. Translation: CSARQLASTDTQYF.

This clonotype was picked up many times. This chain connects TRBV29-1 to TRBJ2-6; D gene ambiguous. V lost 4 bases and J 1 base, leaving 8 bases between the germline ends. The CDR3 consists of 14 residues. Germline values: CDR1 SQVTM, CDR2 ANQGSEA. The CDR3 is CSVGWGSGANVLTF. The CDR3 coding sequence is TGCAGCGTTGGCTGGGGATCTGGGGCCAACGTCCTGACTTTC.

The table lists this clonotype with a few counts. The DNA of the CDR3 is TGCAGTGCAACCGCGGGAACGAACACCGGGGAGCTGTTTTTT. Protein product: CSATAGTNTGELFF. J is TRBJ2-2 and V is TRBV20-1; perhaps TRBD2 as D (6 bases). This CDR3 spans 14 amino acids. V lost 6 bases and J 0 bases, leaving 11 bases between the germline ends. Germline CDR1 reads DFQATT; CDR2 reads SNEGSKA (reference sequence).

This CDR3 reads CASSPRLAGGAYNEQFF. CDR3 bases: TGCGCCAGCAGCCCCAGACTAGCGGGGGGGGCCTACAATGAGCAGTTCTTC. The chain is built from TRBV5-1 and TRBJ2-1; 14 bases align to TRBD2. Germline CDR1 is SGHRS and CDR2 is YFSETQ. The CDR3 length is 17 residues. V dropped 4 bases and J dropped 2; count of bases not matched to a gene: 5.

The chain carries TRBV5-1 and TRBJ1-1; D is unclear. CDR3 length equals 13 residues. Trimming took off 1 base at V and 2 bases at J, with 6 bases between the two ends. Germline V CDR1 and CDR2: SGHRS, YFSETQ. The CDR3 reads CASSLYSNTEAFF. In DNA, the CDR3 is TGCGCCAGCAGCTTGTATTCTAACACTGAAGCTTTCTTT.

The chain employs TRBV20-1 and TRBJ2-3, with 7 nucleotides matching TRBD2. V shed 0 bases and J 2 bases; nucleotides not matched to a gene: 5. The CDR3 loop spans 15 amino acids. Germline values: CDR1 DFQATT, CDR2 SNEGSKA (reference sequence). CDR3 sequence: CSARDLGTNTDTQYF. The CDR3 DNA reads TGCAGTGCTAGAGATCTTGGGACTAACACAGATACGCAGTATTTT.

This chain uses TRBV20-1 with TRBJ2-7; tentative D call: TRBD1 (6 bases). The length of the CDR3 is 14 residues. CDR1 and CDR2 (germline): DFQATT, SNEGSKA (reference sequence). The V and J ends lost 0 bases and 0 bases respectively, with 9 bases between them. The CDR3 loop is CSAREGANSYEQYF. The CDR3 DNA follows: TGCAGTGCTAGAGAGGGGGCTAACTCCTACGAGCAGTACTTC.

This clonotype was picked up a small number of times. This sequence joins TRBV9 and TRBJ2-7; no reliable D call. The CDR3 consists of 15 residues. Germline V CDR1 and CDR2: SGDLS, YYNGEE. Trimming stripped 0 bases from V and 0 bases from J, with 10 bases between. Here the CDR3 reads CASSVDADPSYEQYF. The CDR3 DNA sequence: TGTGCCAGCAGCGTAGATGCTGACCCCTCCTACGAGCAGTACTTC.

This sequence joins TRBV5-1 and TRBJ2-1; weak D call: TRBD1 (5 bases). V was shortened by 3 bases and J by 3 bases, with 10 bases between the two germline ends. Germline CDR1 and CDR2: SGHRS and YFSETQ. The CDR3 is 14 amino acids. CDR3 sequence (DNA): TGCGCCAGCAGCTGGGGCTCGAACTACAATGAGCAGTTCTTC. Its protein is CASSWGSNYNEQFF.

Written as DNA, the CDR3 is TGTGCCAGCAGCTTAGTAGTAGGGGGCGAAAAACTGTTTTTT. Amino acid sequence: CASSLVVGGEKLFF. V usage is TRBV7-2 and J usage is TRBJ1-4; 7 nucleotides match TRBD1. The J segment lost 8 bases and the V segment lost 1 base, leaving 4 bases of the junction unmatched. Germline V gives CDR1 SGHTA, CDR2 FQGNSA. The length of the CDR3 is 14 residues.

The CDR3: CASSQLTGDSPLHF. CDR3 DNA: TGTGCCAGCAGCCAACTTACAGGGGATTCACCCCTCCACTTT. The gene calls are TRBV3-1 and TRBJ1-6; 7 nucleotides agree with TRBD1. The V and J ends lost 2 bases and 8 bases, in that order; junction bases with no gene match: 3. CDR3 size: 14 residues. Germline V lookup: CDR1 LGHDT, CDR2 YNNKEL (reference sequence).

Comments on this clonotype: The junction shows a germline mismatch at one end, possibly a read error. CDR3 in amino acids: CASSLVQGEQFF. CDR3 sequence (DNA): TGTGCCAGCAGCTTGGTACAGGGGGAACAGTTCTTC. The V call is TRBV5-1, the J call TRBJ2-1; 8 bases match TRBD1. CDR1 is SGHRS and CDR2 is YFSETQ in the germline V gene. CDR3 length equals 12 residues.

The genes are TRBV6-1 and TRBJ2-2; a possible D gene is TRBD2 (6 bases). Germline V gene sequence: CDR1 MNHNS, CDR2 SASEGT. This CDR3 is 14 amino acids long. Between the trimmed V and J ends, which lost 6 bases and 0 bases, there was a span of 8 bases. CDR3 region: CASREGTNTGELFF. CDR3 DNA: TGTGCCAGCAGGGAGGGTACGAACACCGGGGAGCTGTTTTTT.

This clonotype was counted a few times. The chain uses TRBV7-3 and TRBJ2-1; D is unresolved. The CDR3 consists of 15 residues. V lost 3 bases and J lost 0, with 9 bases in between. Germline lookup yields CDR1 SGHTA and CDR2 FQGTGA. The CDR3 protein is CASSFNNLSYNEQFF. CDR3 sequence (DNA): TGTGCCAGCAGCTTCAACAACCTCTCCTACAATGAGCAGTTCTTC.

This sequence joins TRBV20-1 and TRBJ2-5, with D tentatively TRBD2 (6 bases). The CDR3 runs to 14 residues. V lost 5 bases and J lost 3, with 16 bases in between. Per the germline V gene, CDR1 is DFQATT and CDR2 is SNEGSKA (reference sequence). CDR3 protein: CSALKSGRKETQYF. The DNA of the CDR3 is TGCAGTGCTCTTAAATCCGGGAGAAAAGAGACCCAGTACTTC.

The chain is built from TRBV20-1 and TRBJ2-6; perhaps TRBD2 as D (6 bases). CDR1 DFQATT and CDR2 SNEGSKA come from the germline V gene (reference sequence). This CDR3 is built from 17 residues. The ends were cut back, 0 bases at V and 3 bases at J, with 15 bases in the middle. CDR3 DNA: TGCAGTGCTAGAGATCTGCGTAGCGGAGTTGGGGCCAACGTCCTGACTTTC. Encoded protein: CSARDLRSGVGANVLTF.

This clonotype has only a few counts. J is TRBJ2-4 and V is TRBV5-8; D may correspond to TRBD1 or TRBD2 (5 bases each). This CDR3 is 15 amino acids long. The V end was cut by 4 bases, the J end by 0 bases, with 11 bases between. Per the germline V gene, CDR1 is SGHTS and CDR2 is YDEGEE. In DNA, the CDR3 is TGTGCCAGCAGCCCGGGACGGCTAGCCAAAAACATTCAGTACTTC. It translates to CASSPGRLAKNIQYF.

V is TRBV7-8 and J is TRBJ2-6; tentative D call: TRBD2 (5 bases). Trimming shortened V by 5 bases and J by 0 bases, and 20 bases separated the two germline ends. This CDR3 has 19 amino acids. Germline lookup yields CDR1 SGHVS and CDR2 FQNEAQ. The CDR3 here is CASSPKYSGPSSGANVLTF. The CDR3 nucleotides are TGTGCCAGCAGCCCTAAGTACAGCGGACCGAGCTCTGGGGCCAACGTCCTGACTTTC.

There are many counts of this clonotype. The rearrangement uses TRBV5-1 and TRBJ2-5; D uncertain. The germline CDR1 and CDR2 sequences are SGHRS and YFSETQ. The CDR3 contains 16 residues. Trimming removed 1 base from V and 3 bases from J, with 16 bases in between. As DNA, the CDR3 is TGCGCCAGCAGCTTGAATCCATCGAACAGAGAAGAGACCCAGTACTTC. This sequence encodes CASSLNPSNREETQYF.

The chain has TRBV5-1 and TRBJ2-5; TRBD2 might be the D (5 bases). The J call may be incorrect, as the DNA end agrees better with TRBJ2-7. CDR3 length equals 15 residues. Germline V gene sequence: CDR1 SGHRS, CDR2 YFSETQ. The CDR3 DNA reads TGCGCCAGCAGCTTGGAGGGTAGCGCTCCCTGCGAGCAGTACTTC. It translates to CASSLEGSAPCEQYF.

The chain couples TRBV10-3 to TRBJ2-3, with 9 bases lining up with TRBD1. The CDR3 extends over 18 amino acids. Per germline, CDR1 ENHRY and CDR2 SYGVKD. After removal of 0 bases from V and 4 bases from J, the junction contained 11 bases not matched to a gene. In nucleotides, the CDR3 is TGTGCCATCAGTGAGTCCCAGACCGGGACAGGGACGTCAGATACGCAGTATTTT. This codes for CAISESQTGTGTSDTQYF.